The next 32 T cell receptor beta chains were all read from a single sample in a study of spatial heterogeneity in lung cancer. As to time point: sample taken at primary tumor resection. TCRdb re-called the 5' RACE reads with MiXCR, one entry per CDR3 protein. This sample has under 6,000 distinct CDR3 sequences, with roughly 8.1% found just once. Study-wide findings and caveats: Tumoral mutation counts were tracked by counts of expanded intratumoral alpha and beta TCRs.

No antigen has been identified for these receptors. The specimen comprised lung tumor tissue, sampled at surgery. The receptors stem from a male donor with early-stage non-small cell lung cancer.

This clonotype was observed at least ten times. The J gene is TRBJ2-5, the V gene TRBV5-1, with D tentatively TRBD1 (6 bases). The V gene lost 4 bases and the J gene lost 1 base, with 8 bases spanning the gap. CDR1 and CDR2 (germline): SGHRS, YFSETQ. The CDR3 has 13 amino acids. The CDR3 DNA reads as TGCGCCAGCAGCGTGGACAGCCAAGAGACCCAGTACTTC. Residues: CASSVDSQETQYF.

This clonotype has only a few counts. The chain links TRBV28 to TRBJ2-7; the D call may be TRBD1 or TRBD2 (7 bases each). CDR1 and CDR2 (germline): MDHEN, SYDVKM. This CDR3 is built from 15 residues. Trimming took off 0 bases at V and 2 bases at J, with 11 bases between the two ends. CDR3 sequence: CASSLWAGGAYEQYF. The CDR3 DNA is TGTGCCAGCAGTTTATGGGCAGGGGGGGCCTACGAGCAGTACTTC.

The chain uses TRBV7-9 and TRBJ2-7; D gene unclear. CDR3 length: 14 residues. V gave up 1 base and J gave up 2 bases, with 9 bases separating them. Germline V gives CDR1 SEHNR, CDR2 FQNEAQ (reference sequence). The CDR3 protein is CASSLEGRTYEQYF. The CDR3 region has the DNA TGTGCCAGCAGCTTAGAAGGCAGAACCTACGAGCAGTACTTC.

The rearrangement uses TRBV7-8 and TRBJ2-4, with 7 bases fitting TRBD2. This CDR3 region has 15 residues. V dropped 1 base and J dropped 2; count of bases not matched to a gene: 2. CDR1 and CDR2 (germline): SGHVS, FQNEAQ. As DNA, the CDR3 is TGTGCCAGCAGCTTAGGGGAGGGGTCCAAAAACATTCAGTACTTC. Translated, it gives CASSLGEGSKNIQYF. The variable domain in full, completed from reference TRBV7-8 and TRBJ2-4, reads GAGVSQSPRYKVAKRGQDVALRCDPISGHVSLFWYQQALGQGPEFLTYFQNEAQLDKSGLPSDRFFAERPEGSVSTLKIQRTQQEDSAVYLCASSLGEGSKNIQYFGAGTRLSVL.

This clonotype is medium-sized. V is TRBV11-2 and J is TRBJ2-1; D is unclear. CDR3 length: 10 amino acids. Deletions cut 5 bases from V and 8 bases from J, with 4 bases between. Germline CDR1 reads SGHAT; CDR2 reads FQNNGV. CDR3 nucleotide sequence: TGTGCCAGCAGCGGCCATGAGCAGTTCTTC. Translated: CASSGHEQFF. Full variable domain (rest looked up from reference TRBV11-2 and TRBJ2-1): EAGVAQSPRYKIIEKRQSVAFWCNPISGHATLYWYQQILGQGPKLLIQFQNNGVVDDSQLPKDRFSAERLKGVDSTLKIQPAKLEDSAVYLCASSGHEQFFGPGTRLTVL.

V and J are TRBV10-3 and TRBJ1-3; 7 nucleotides line up with TRBD1. Germline CDR1 and CDR2: ENHRY and SYGVKD. This CDR3 has 14 residues. The trim removed 6 bases at V and 0 bases at J, leaving 2 bases unmatched. As DNA, the CDR3 is TGTGCCATCAGCGGGACAGTCTCTGGAAACACCATATATTTT. Encoded protein: CAISGTVSGNTIYF.

In its sample, this clonotype was seen many times. J is TRBJ2-1 and V is TRBV7-3; the match to TRBD1 covers 12 bases. J lost 8 bases, V lost 2 bases, and 1 base had no gene match. The germline gives CDR1 SGHTA, CDR2 FQGTGA. The CDR3 totals 14 residues. CDR3 residues: CASSLGTGGDEQFF. CDR3 bases: TGTGCCAGCAGCTTAGGGACAGGGGGCGATGAGCAGTTCTTC.

This clonotype has ten or more counts. This chain joins TRBV7-2 and TRBJ2-2; the match to TRBD2 covers 8 bases. The germline gives CDR1 SGHTA, CDR2 FQGNSA. V shed 0 bases and J 5 bases; nucleotides not matched to a gene: 5. This CDR3 comprises 16 residues. CDR3 coding DNA: TGTGCCAGCAGCTTAGCTAGCGGGGCGATTACCGGGGAGCTGTTTTTT. Its translation is CASSLASGAITGELFF.

This clonotype was observed many times. The CDR3 nucleotides read TGTGCCAGCAGCAGGAGCCCGGGCAATTCACCCCTCCACTTT. This encodes CASSRSPGNSPLHF. This chain links TRBV5-4 with TRBJ1-6; D is undetermined. Deletions cut 4 bases from V and 7 bases from J, with 12 bases between. Germline values: CDR1 SGHNT, CDR2 YYREEE (reference sequence). The CDR3 extends over 14 amino acids.

This clonotype was found many times. The chain recombines TRBV29-1 with TRBJ1-4; TRBD1 is a possible D gene (6 bases). Germline loops: CDR1 SQVTM, CDR2 ANQGSEA. V was shortened by 7 bases and J by 2 bases, with 11 bases between the two germline ends. The CDR3 loop spans 13 amino acids. The chain's CDR3 is CSALQGTNEKLFF. CDR3 nucleotide sequence: TGCAGCGCCCTCCAGGGGACTAATGAAAAACTGTTTTTT.

This clonotype was found many times. The rearrangement uses TRBV28 and TRBJ2-7, with D maybe TRBD1 (5 bases). Per the germline V gene, CDR1 is MDHEN and CDR2 is SYDVKM. The CDR3 covers 14 residues. Trimming cost V 5 bases and J 3 bases, with 14 bases left between them. CDR3: CASSLRQPIYEQYF. The CDR3 DNA reads as TGTGCCAGCAGTCTCAGACAGCCTATCTACGAGCAGTACTTC.

At least ten counts were recorded for this clonotype. The rearrangement links TRBV5-1 to TRBJ2-7; 7 nucleotides match TRBD1. The CDR3 is 14 residues long. Germline V gene lookup returns CDR1 SGHRS and CDR2 YFSETQ. The J segment lost 3 bases and the V segment lost 4 bases, leaving 7 bases of the junction unmatched. In DNA, the CDR3 is TGCGCCAGCAGCCTTTGGACAGGACACTACGAGCAGTACTTC. Its protein is CASSLWTGHYEQYF. Full variable domain (remainder filled in from reference TRBV5-1 and TRBJ2-7): KAGVTQTPRYLIKTRGQQVTLSCSPISGHRSVSWYQQTPGQGLQFLFEYFSETQRNKGNFPGRFSGRQFSNSRSEMNVSTLELGDSALYLCASSLWTGHYEQYFGPGTRLTVT.

Judged by abundance, this clonotype is medium-sized. The chain carries TRBV5-1 and TRBJ1-1, with a weak D call TRBD1 (5 bases). V gave up 2 bases and J gave up 3 bases, with 11 bases separating them. Germline CDR1 reads SGHRS; CDR2 reads YFSETQ. The CDR3 is 14 amino acids. This CDR3 reads CASSLRGDDTEAFF. As DNA, the CDR3 is TGCGCCAGCAGCTTAAGGGGAGATGACACTGAAGCTTTCTTT.

This clonotype was detected a few times. This chain uses TRBV7-8 with TRBJ2-5; no definite D call. V was trimmed by 2 bases and J by 4 bases, leaving 8 bases between them. Germline lookup yields CDR1 SGHVS and CDR2 FQNEAQ. The CDR3 runs 13 residues. The CDR3 bases are TGTGCCAGCAGCTTACAGCAAAGAGAGACCCAGTACTTC. Its translation: CASSLQQRETQYF.

This clonotype has ten or more counts. V gene TRBV6-6 combines with J gene TRBJ2-7, with 8 nucleotides matching TRBD1. Germline CDR1 reads MNHNY; CDR2 reads SVGAGI (reference sequence). With V trimmed by 5 bases and J by 4 bases, 10 bases remained unmatched. The CDR3 runs to 15 residues. As DNA, the CDR3 is TGTGCCAGCAGTGACCCGGACAGGGCTTCGTACGAGCAGTACTTC. Its protein is CASSDPDRASYEQYF.

A note on this clonotype: A clone one base away is much larger, so this may be a read error. The chain combines TRBV7-3 with TRBJ2-5; D could derive from TRBD1 or TRBD2 (5 bases each). Germline loops: CDR1 SGHTA, CDR2 FQGTGA. This CDR3 spans 13 amino acids. CDR3 region: CASSPGPEENQYF. For the CDR3, the DNA is TGTGCCAGCAGCCCGGGACCGGAAGAGAACCAGTACTTC. The whole variable domain, filled in from reference TRBV7-3 and TRBJ2-5, reads GAGVSQTPSNKVTEKGKYVELRCDPISGHTALYWYRQSLGQGPEFLIYFQGTGAADDSGLPNDRFFAVRPEGSVSTLKIQRTERGDSAVYLCASSPGPEENQYFGPGTRLLVL.

This clonotype has a count of ten or more. This sequence joins TRBV28 and TRBJ1-1; no clear D gene. CDR1 and CDR2 from the germline V gene are MDHEN and SYDVKM. V was trimmed by 5 bases and J by 0 bases, leaving 7 bases between them. The CDR3 is made up of 13 amino acids. CDR3 region: CASSPWLNTEAFF. The CDR3 nucleotides read TGTGCCAGCAGTCCATGGTTGAACACTGAAGCTTTCTTT.

This clonotype was counted ten times or more. For the CDR3, the DNA is TGTGCCAGCAGCCCGTGGCGGGAGGGGACCAATGAGCAGTTCTTC. Translated, it gives CASSPWREGTNEQFF. This chain uses TRBV3-1 with TRBJ2-1; 9 nucleotides line up with TRBD2. The germline gives CDR1 LGHDT, CDR2 YNNKEL (reference sequence). CDR3 size: 15 residues. With 4 bases clipped from V and 6 bases from J, the junction kept 7 bases outside the gene matches.

This clonotype was picked up many times. The chain joins TRBV28 to TRBJ2-4; a possible D gene is TRBD1 (6 bases). CDR1 and CDR2 (germline): MDHEN, SYDVKM. The CDR3 is made up of 15 amino acids. V was trimmed by 5 bases and J by 8 bases, leaving 19 bases between them. CDR3 nucleotides: TGTGCCAGCAGTGCGACCTATACAGGGTTCGACATTCAGTACTTC. It codes for CASSATYTGFDIQYF.

This clonotype is medium-sized. V and J are TRBV2 and TRBJ2-1; 8 bases line up with TRBD2. Trimming removed 6 bases from V and 3 bases from J; junction bases left unmatched: 7. CDR1 and CDR2 (germline): SNHLY, FYNNEI. The CDR3 loop spans 15 amino acids. The CDR3 DNA follows: TGTGCCAGCAGGGCCGGGCTAGCGGGCTACAATGAGCAGTTCTTC. It encodes CASRAGLAGYNEQFF.

At least ten counts were recorded for this clonotype. This likely comes from a read error, as the CDR3 has no conserved phenylalanine or tryptophan at its end. No DNA is shown, since the ends of the CDR3 on it are uncertain; the CDR3 is the one TCRdb lists. V usage is TRBV2 and J usage is TRBJ1-1; no check of the table's D call, TRBD1, against the DNA was made. CDR1 is SNHLY and CDR2 is FYNNEI in the germline V gene. The CDR3 numbers 9 amino acids, ends counted. CDR3 sequence: CASSDDRGV.

This clonotype showed up many times. The chain employs TRBV5-1 and TRBJ1-2, with TRBD1 identical over 7 bases. V lost 0 bases and J lost 4; bases outside the gene matches: 9. In germline, CDR1 is SGHRS, CDR2 YFSETQ. The CDR3 length is 16 residues. This chain's CDR3 is CASSLEGSGQFYGYTF. CDR3 bases: TGCGCCAGCAGCTTGGAGGGATCGGGACAGTTCTATGGCTACACCTTC.

This clonotype showed up many times. The chain uses TRBV9 and TRBJ2-1; TRBD2 agrees at 9 bases. Trimming at V came to 4 bases and at J to 6 bases, leaving 11 bases not matched to a gene. Per the germline V gene, CDR1 is SGDLS and CDR2 is YYNGEE. This CDR3 region has 16 residues. The CDR3 DNA sequence: TGTGCCAGCAGCTCTAGGACTAGCGAGGCCCGCAATGAGCAGTTCTTC. This gives the protein CASSSRTSEARNEQFF.

Notes on this clonotype: A read error may explain this, as a much larger clone is one base away. The rearrangement joins TRBV3-1 to TRBJ2-3; 8 bases line up with TRBD2. The CDR3 spans 17 residues. Germline V gives CDR1 LGHDT, CDR2 YNNKEL (reference sequence). This CDR3 is CASSQDTSGRSTDTQNF. The CDR3 coding sequence is TGTGCCAGCAGCCAAGATACCAGCGGGAGAAGCACAGATACGCAGAATTTT.

Ten or more counts support this clonotype. This chain joins TRBV2 and TRBJ1-6; TRBD1 matches 7 bases. Germline CDR1 SNHLY, CDR2 FYNNEI. Germline trimming cut 6 bases from V and 3 bases from J; bases unmatched to any gene: 5. CDR3 length equals 15 residues. CDR3: CASSGGTDYNSPLHF. CDR3 bases: TGTGCCAGCAGCGGCGGGACAGACTATAATTCACCCCTCCACTTT.

This clonotype was seen a few times. The chain recombines TRBV3-1 with TRBJ1-5; D is possibly TRBD1 (6 bases). CDR1 is LGHDT and CDR2 is YNNKEL in the germline V gene (reference sequence). This CDR3 spans 16 amino acids. The V end was cut by 3 bases, the J end by 1 base, with 13 bases between. For the CDR3, the DNA is TGTGCCAGCAGCCAGGCGGGACAACTCAGCAATCAGCCCCAGCATTTT. Amino acid sequence: CASSQAGQLSNQPQHF.

This clonotype was picked up many times. V and J are TRBV7-6 and TRBJ2-1, with a possible D match to TRBD2 (6 bases). This CDR3 region has 18 residues. CDR1 and CDR2 from the germline V gene are SGHVS and FNYEAQ. With 5 bases removed from V and 0 bases from J, the gap between germline ends came to 20 bases. The CDR3 nucleotides read TGTGCCAGCAGCCAACCAAGCTGGGACTCGAGCTCCTACAATGAGCAGTTCTTC. As protein: CASSQPSWDSSSYNEQFF.

The sample holds a few counts of this clonotype. The chain recombines TRBV12-3 or TRBV12-4 with TRBJ1-5; D is unresolved. V shed 5 bases and J shed 4 bases, with 6 bases lying between them. This CDR3 contains 12 residues. The CDR3 spells CASSAFNQPQHF. For the CDR3, the DNA is TGTGCCAGCAGTGCCTTTAATCAGCCCCAGCATTTT.

This clonotype appeared many times. The gene calls are TRBV11-2 and TRBJ1-1; unclear D gene. V lost 0 bases and J 1 base, leaving 0 bases between the germline ends. Looked up from germline, CDR1 is SGHAT and CDR2 is FQNNGV. The CDR3 is 12 amino acids. The CDR3 region has the DNA TGTGCCAGCAGCTTAGAGAACACTGAAGCTTTCTTT. Protein: CASSLENTEAFF.

Only a few counts were recorded for this clonotype. The chain uses TRBV20-1 and TRBJ2-5; D possibly corresponds to TRBD1 (6 bases). V was clipped by 3 bases and J by 4 bases, with 18 bases between them. Germline V gene data show CDR1 as DFQATT and CDR2 as SNEGSKA (reference sequence). The CDR3 consists of 15 residues. Written as DNA, the CDR3 is TGCAGTGCTAGTGGGTGGGGGCACCTTCGAGAGACCCAGTACTTC. This gives the protein CSASGWGHLRETQYF.

Within the sample, this clonotype is large. This chain joins TRBV28 and TRBJ2-7, with D unclear. There are 13 residues in the CDR3. The germline V gene encodes CDR1 MDHEN and CDR2 SYDVKM. Trimming took 1 base from V and 4 from J, leaving 8 bases between them. The CDR3 here is CASSLYPPYEQYF. As DNA, the CDR3 is TGTGCCAGCAGTTTATACCCCCCTTACGAGCAGTACTTC.

On this clonotype itself: This may arise from a read error, as a much more abundant clone is one base away. The CDR3 region has the DNA TGCGCCAGCAGCTTGGGAGCGGTGGACCCGGGGGAGACCCAGTACTTC. Residues: CASSLGAVDPGETQYF. The chain combines TRBV5-1 with TRBJ2-5, with D possibly TRBD2 on 5 matching bases. The CDR3 has 16 residues. The ends were cut back, 0 bases at V and 5 bases at J, with 17 bases in the middle. The germline CDR1 and CDR2 sequences are SGHRS and YFSETQ.